A selection of T cell receptor beta chains follows, all from one sample in a study of blood T cell repertoires in COVID-19. Only in-frame clones appear in the TCRdb table, and some are missing; sequencing was by immunoSEQ multiplex PCR. The sample contains under 200,000 clones, almost 85% of which appear only once. Material for sequencing was peripheral blood. The source is a man in his late teens or twenties with active or convalescent COVID-19. Both conserved end residues are part of each CDR3. Each record gives: V gene, D gene, J gene, CDR3 protein. The D gene is left open where the match is weak.

v_gene: TRBV12-3/TRBV12-4; d_gene: .; j_gene: TRBJ2-7; CDR3aa: CASRPTGVNEQYF
v_gene: TRBV3-1/TRBV3-2; d_gene: .; j_gene: TRBJ2-5; CDR3aa: CASSQRTIQETQYF
v_gene: TRBV9; d_gene: TRBD1; j_gene: TRBJ1-4; CDR3aa: CASSLTGTVNEKLFF
v_gene: TRBV6-2/TRBV6-3; d_gene: TRBD1; j_gene: TRBJ1-2; CDR3aa: CASSSRRTGAQLGYTF
v_gene: TRBV3-1/TRBV3-2; d_gene: TRBD1; j_gene: TRBJ2-1; CDR3aa: CASSPGQGGGPYNEQFF
v_gene: TRBV6-5; d_gene: TRBD2; j_gene: TRBJ2-3; CDR3aa: CASSEREATQYF
v_gene: TRBV7-9; d_gene: TRBD1; j_gene: TRBJ1-1; CDR3aa: CASSPGTGRLGMNTEAFF
v_gene: TRBV7-2; d_gene: TRBD1; j_gene: TRBJ1-6; CDR3aa: CASSLAPGQGASPLHF
v_gene: TRBV30; d_gene: TRBD1; j_gene: TRBJ1-1; CDR3aa: CAWNLGRYRMTGRENTEAFF
v_gene: TRBV11-2; d_gene: TRBD1; j_gene: TRBJ1-3; CDR3aa: CASSTPGQGSGNTIYF
v_gene: TRBV6-5; d_gene: TRBD1; j_gene: TRBJ1-2; CDR3aa: CASSITGTVYGYTF
v_gene: TRBV7-2; d_gene: .; j_gene: TRBJ1-1; CDR3aa: CASIITGEGGTEAFF
v_gene: TRBV7-2; d_gene: TRBD2; j_gene: TRBJ2-5; CDR3aa: CASSWTSGREETQYF
v_gene: TRBV3-1/TRBV3-2; d_gene: TRBD2; j_gene: TRBJ2-2; CDR3aa: CASSRTSGGAGELFF
v_gene: TRBV6-1; d_gene: .; j_gene: TRBJ2-1; CDR3aa: CASSATRSYNEQFF
v_gene: TRBV28; d_gene: TRBD2; j_gene: TRBJ2-1; CDR3aa: CASSLGGLAGDNEQFF
v_gene: TRBV7-7; d_gene: .; j_gene: TRBJ2-3; CDR3aa: CASSPLGPGGLGTQYF
v_gene: TRBV18; d_gene: .; j_gene: TRBJ2-1; CDR3aa: CASSPSAPRSSSYNEQFF
v_gene: TRBV3-1/TRBV3-2; d_gene: TRBD2; j_gene: TRBJ2-7; CDR3aa: CASSKGLAGGYEQYF
v_gene: TRBV10-3; d_gene: TRBD2; j_gene: TRBJ2-1; CDR3aa: CAISGSGGVRNEQFF
v_gene: TRBV6-4; d_gene: .; j_gene: TRBJ2-3; CDR3aa: CASSGSTDTQYF
v_gene: TRBV13; d_gene: TRBD1; j_gene: TRBJ1-2; CDR3aa: CASSAWTGGMRAYGYTF
v_gene: TRBV19; d_gene: .; j_gene: TRBJ2-3; CDR3aa: CASSLAGGSTDTQYF
v_gene: TRBV18; d_gene: TRBD1; j_gene: TRBJ1-5; CDR3aa: CASSAGTGGGQPQHF
v_gene: TRBV14; d_gene: .; j_gene: TRBJ1-6; CDR3aa: CASSQVLSGSPLHF
v_gene: TRBV7-2; d_gene: TRBD2; j_gene: TRBJ2-1; CDR3aa: CASSSPSGGADNEQFF
v_gene: TRBV19; d_gene: TRBD1; j_gene: TRBJ2-7; CDR3aa: CASSPLGQGGTYEQYF
v_gene: TRBV15; d_gene: .; j_gene: TRBJ1-4; CDR3aa: CATSRDFGNDEKLFF
v_gene: TRBV11-2; d_gene: .; j_gene: TRBJ1-5; CDR3aa: CASSLGGGDDQPQHF
v_gene: TRBV4-3; d_gene: TRBD2; j_gene: TRBJ2-7; CDR3aa: CASSQGLATDEQYF
v_gene: TRBV5-1; d_gene: TRBD1; j_gene: TRBJ1-4; CDR3aa: CASSLVGGVEKLFF
v_gene: TRBV6-5; d_gene: .; j_gene: TRBJ1-1; CDR3aa: CASSYSQGNTEAFF
v_gene: TRBV7-6; d_gene: TRBD2; j_gene: TRBJ2-7; CDR3aa: CASSLGREGEQYF
v_gene: TRBV7-8; d_gene: .; j_gene: TRBJ2-1; CDR3aa: CASSLDRGLRRASNEQFF
v_gene: TRBV6-1; d_gene: TRBD2; j_gene: TRBJ2-3; CDR3aa: CASSGARSGGTDTQYF
v_gene: TRBV28; d_gene: .; j_gene: TRBJ2-7; CDR3aa: CASMTGTYEQYF
v_gene: TRBV28; d_gene: .; j_gene: TRBJ1-1; CDR3aa: CASSPQGYTEAFF
v_gene: TRBV19; d_gene: TRBD2; j_gene: TRBJ2-5; CDR3aa: CASSTGTSKKETQYF
v_gene: TRBV27; d_gene: TRBD1; j_gene: TRBJ1-2; CDR3aa: CASRPTGGLGYTF
v_gene: TRBV5-6; d_gene: .; j_gene: TRBJ2-3; CDR3aa: CASSLVFGGITDTQYF
v_gene: TRBV6-1; d_gene: .; j_gene: TRBJ1-6; CDR3aa: CASSEGVNSPLHF
v_gene: TRBV3-1/TRBV3-2; d_gene: TRBD2; j_gene: TRBJ2-1; CDR3aa: CASSQDGSGRAKYMYNEQFF
v_gene: TRBV27; d_gene: TRBD2; j_gene: TRBJ2-3; CDR3aa: CASSLSPGTSGRRLTDTQYF
v_gene: TRBV5-1; d_gene: TRBD1; j_gene: TRBJ1-2; CDR3aa: CASSLGQGYSGYTF
v_gene: TRBV12-3/TRBV12-4; d_gene: .; j_gene: TRBJ2-7; CDR3aa: CASSTRTYYEQYF
v_gene: TRBV15; d_gene: .; j_gene: TRBJ2-6; CDR3aa: CATSIGRRSSGANVLTF
v_gene: TRBV4-2; d_gene: .; j_gene: TRBJ2-5; CDR3aa: CASSQGGTQYF
v_gene: TRBV7-9; d_gene: .; j_gene: TRBJ2-3; CDR3aa: CASSLRGGQTATDTQYF
v_gene: TRBV7-9; d_gene: TRBD1; j_gene: TRBJ2-5; CDR3aa: CASSPGTGGETQYF
v_gene: TRBV18; d_gene: .; j_gene: TRBJ2-7; CDR3aa: CASSPSGSAYEQYF
v_gene: TRBV1; d_gene: .; j_gene: TRBJ2-2; CDR3aa: CTSSRTGWTGELFF
v_gene: TRBV5-6; d_gene: .; j_gene: TRBJ1-2; CDR3aa: CASTLYRTGDNYGYTF
v_gene: TRBV25-1; d_gene: TRBD1; j_gene: TRBJ1-6; CDR3aa: CASSRTGDSPLHF
v_gene: TRBV2; d_gene: TRBD2; j_gene: TRBJ2-3; CDR3aa: CASRVPLAGDADTQYF
v_gene: TRBV5-6; d_gene: .; j_gene: TRBJ1-2; CDR3aa: CASSLGQAPNYGYTF